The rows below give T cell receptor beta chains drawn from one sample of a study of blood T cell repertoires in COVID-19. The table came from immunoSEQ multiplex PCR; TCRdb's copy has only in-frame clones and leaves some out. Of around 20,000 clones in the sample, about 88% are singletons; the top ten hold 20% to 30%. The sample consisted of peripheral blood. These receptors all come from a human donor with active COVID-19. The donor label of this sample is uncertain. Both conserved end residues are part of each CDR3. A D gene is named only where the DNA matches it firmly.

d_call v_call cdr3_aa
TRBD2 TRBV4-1 CASSRLAGVGNIQYF
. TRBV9 CASSVEQGNSPLHF
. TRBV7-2 CASSLGDYPFTDTQYF
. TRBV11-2 CASSLSTGYNSPLHF
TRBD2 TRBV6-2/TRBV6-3 CASSRGSLAGGPDTQYF
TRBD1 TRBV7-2 CASSLAQGGSYNEQFF
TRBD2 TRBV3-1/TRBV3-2 CASSQESGSWNEQYF
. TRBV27 CASSPQTGFNYGYTF
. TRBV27 CASRPGGATNEKLFF
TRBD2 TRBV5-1 CASSLAPTSGGVYEQYF
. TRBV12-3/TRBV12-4 CASSWSEGNTIYF
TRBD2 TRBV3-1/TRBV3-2 CASSQGTSGPQETQYF
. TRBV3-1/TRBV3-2 CASSHGEANTEAFF
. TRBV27 CASTGRGRYGYTF
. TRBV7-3 CASSRDSEDTQYF
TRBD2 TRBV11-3 CASSLELAGSYEQYF
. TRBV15 CATSRGQGHSGNTIYF
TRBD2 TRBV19 CASSLGLAGGPGTDTQYF
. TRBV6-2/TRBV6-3 CASSNRGEKLFF
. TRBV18 CASLTSPGNYEQYF
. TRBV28 CASSLWGSPLHF
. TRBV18 CASSREEGAKVKQYF
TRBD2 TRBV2 CASSDQRGAWETQYF
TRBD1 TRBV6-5 CASSYGRQGYEQYF
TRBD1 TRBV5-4 CASSSRTGRETQYF
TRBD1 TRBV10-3 CAISTRQGYSEKLFF
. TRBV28 CASSLIGSGEQYF
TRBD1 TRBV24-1 CATSEGDREAGELFF
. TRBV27 CASSLPFSGELFF